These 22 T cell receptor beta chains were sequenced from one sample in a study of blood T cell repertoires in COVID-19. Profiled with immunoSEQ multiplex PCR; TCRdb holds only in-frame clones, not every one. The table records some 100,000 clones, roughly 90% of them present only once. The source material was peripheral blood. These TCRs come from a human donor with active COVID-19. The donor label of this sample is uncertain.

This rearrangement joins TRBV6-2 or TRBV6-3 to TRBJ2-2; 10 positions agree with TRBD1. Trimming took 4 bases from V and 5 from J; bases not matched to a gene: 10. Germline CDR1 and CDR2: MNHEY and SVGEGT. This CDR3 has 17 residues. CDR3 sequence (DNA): TGTGCCAGCAGTTGGCCGACAGGGGGCCTGGGGACCGGGGAGCTGTTTTTT. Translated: CASSWPTGGLGTGELFF.

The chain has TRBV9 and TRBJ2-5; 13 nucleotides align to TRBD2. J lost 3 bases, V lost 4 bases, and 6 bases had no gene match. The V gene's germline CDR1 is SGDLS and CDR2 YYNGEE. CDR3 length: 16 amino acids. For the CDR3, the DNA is TGTGCCAGCAGCCCCAGGGGGACTAGCGGGGAAGAGACCCAGTACTTC. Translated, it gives CASSPRGTSGEETQYF.

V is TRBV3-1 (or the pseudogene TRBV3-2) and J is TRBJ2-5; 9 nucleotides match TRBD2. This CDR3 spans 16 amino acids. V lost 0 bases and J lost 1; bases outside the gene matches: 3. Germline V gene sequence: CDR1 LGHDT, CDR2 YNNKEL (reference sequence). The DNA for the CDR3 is TGTGCCAGCAGCCAAGATGGGCGGGGGGGCCAAGAGACCCAGTACTTC. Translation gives CASSQDGRGGQETQYF.

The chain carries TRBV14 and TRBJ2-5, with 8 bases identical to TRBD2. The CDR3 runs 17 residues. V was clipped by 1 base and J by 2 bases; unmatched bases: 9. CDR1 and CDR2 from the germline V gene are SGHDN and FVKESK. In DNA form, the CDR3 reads TGTGCCAGCAGCCAAGGCCTCGGGGGGGCCCTACAAGAGACCCAGTACTTC. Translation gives CASSQGLGGALQETQYF. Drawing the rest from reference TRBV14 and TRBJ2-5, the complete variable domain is EAGVTQFPSHSVIEKGQTVTLRCDPISGHDNLYWYRRVMGKEIKFLLHFVKESKQDESGMPNNRFLAERTGGTYSTLKVQPAELEDSGVYFCASSQGLGGALQETQYFGPGTRLLVL.

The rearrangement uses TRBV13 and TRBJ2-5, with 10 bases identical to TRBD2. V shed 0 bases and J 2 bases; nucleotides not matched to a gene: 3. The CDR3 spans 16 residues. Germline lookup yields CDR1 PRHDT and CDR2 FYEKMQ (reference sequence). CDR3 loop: CASSLGSGRLQETQYF. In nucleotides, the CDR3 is TGTGCCAGCAGCTTAGGTAGCGGGAGGTTACAAGAGACCCAGTACTTC.

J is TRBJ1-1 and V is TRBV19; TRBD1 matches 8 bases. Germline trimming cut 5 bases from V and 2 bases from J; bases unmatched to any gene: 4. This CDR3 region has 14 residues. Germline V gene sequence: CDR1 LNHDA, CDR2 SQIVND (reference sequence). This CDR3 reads CASSWTGTNTEAFF. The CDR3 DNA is TGTGCCAGTAGTTGGACAGGGACCAACACTGAAGCTTTCTTT.

This chain's CDR3 is CASSPLMERGGTDTQYF. The CDR3 nucleotides are TGTGCCAGCTCACCACTGATGGAGCGGGGGGGCACAGATACGCAGTATTTT. This chain joins TRBV18 and TRBJ2-3; 9 nucleotides match TRBD2. In germline, CDR1 is KGHSH, CDR2 LQKENI. The V segment lost 1 base and the J segment 1 base; nucleotides outside the gene matches: 6. The CDR3 consists of 17 residues. Full variable domain (remainder filled in from reference TRBV18 and TRBJ2-3): NAGVMQNPRHLVRRRGQEARLRCSPMKGHSHVYWYRQLPEEGLKFMVYLQKENIIDESGMPKERFSAEFPKEGPSILRIQQVVRGDSAAYFCASSPLMERGGTDTQYFGPGTRLTVL.

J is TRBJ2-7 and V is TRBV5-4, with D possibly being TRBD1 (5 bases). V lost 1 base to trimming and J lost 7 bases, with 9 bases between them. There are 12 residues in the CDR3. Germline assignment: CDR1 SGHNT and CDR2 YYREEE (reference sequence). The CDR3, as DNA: TGTGCCAGCAGCTTGCAGGGTGTTGAGCAGTACTTC. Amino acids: CASSLQGVEQYF. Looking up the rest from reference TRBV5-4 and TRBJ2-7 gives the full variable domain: ETGVTQSPTHLIKTRGQQVTLRCSSQSGHNTVSWYQQALGQGPQFIFQYYREEENGRGNFPPRFSGLQFPNYSSELNVNALELDDSALYLCASSLQGVEQYFGPGTRLTVT.

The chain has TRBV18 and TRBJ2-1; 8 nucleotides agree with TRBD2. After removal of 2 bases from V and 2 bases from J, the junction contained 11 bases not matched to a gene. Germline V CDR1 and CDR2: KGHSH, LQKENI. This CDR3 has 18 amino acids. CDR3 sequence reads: CASSPSQFSGGTYNEQFF. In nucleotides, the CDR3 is TGTGCCAGCTCACCATCTCAGTTCAGCGGGGGTACCTACAATGAGCAGTTCTTC.

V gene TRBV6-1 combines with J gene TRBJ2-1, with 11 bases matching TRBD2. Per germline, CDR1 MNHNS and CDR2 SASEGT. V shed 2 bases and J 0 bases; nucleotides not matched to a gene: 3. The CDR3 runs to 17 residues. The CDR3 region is CASSETSGGLSYNEQFF. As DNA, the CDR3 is TGTGCCAGCAGTGAAACTAGCGGGGGCCTCTCCTACAATGAGCAGTTCTTC.

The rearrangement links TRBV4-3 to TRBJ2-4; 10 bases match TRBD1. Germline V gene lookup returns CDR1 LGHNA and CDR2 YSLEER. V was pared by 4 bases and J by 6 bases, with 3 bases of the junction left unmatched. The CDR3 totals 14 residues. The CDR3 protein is CASSPRTGGNIQYF. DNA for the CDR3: TGCGCCAGCAGCCCGAGGACAGGGGGAAACATTCAGTACTTC.

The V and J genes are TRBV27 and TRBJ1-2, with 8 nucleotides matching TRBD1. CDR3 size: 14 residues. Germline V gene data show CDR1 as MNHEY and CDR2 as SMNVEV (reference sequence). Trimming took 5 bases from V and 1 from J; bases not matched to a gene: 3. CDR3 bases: TGTGCCAGCAGTGTCGGACAGGGTAACTATGGCTACACCTTC. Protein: CASSVGQGNYGYTF.

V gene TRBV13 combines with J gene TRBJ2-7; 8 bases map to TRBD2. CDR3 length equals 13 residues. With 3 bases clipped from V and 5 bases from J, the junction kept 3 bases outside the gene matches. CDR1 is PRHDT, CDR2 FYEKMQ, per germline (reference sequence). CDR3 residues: CASSFGGADEQYF. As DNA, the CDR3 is TGTGCCAGCAGCTTCGGGGGGGCTGACGAGCAGTACTTC.

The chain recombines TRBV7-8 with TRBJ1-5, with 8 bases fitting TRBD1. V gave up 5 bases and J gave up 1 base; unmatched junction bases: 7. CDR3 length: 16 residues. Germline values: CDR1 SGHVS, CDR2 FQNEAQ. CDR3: CASSQWTGLSNQPQHF. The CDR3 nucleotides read TGTGCCAGCAGCCAATGGACAGGGTTGAGCAATCAGCCCCAGCATTTT.

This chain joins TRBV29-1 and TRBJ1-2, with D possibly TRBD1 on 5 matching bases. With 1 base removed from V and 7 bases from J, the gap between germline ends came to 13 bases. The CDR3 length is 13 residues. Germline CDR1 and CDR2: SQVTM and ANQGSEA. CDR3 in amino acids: CSVEGPGGGGYTF. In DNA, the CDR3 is TGCAGCGTTGAAGGTCCCGGGGGAGGTGGCTACACCTTC.

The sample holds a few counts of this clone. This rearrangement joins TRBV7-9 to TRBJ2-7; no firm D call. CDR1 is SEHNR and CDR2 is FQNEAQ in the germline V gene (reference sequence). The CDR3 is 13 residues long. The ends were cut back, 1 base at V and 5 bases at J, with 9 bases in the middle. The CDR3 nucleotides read TGTGCCAGCAGCTTAGACGCGGTTGACGAGCAGTACTTC. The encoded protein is CASSLDAVDEQYF.

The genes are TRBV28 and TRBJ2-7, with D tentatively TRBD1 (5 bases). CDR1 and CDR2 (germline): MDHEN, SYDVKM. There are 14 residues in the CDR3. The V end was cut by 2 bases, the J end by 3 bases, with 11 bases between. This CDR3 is CASSLPGRFYEQYF. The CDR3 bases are TGTGCCAGCAGTTTACCAGGGCGGTTCTACGAGCAGTACTTC.

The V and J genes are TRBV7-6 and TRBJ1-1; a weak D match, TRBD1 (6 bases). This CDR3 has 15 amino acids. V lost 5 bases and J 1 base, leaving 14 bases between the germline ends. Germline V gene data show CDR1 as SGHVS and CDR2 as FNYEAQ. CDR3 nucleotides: TGTGCCAGCAGCCTATCGACAGGACCGAACACTGAAGCTTTCTTT. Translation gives CASSLSTGPNTEAFF.

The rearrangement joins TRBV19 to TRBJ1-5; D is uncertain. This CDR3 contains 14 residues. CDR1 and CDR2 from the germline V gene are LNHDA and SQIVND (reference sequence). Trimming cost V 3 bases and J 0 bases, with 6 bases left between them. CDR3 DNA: TGTGCCAGTAGTATGGGCAGTAGCAATCAGCCCCAGCATTTT. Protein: CASSMGSSNQPQHF.

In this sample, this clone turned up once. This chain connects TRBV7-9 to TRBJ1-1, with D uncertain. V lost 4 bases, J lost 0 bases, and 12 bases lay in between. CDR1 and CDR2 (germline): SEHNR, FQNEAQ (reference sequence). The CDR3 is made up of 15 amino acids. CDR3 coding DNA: TGTGCCAGCAGCTCGAACAGATACATGAACACTGAAGCTTTCTTT. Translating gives CASSSNRYMNTEAFF. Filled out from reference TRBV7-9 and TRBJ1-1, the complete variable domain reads DTGVSQNPRHKITKRGQNVTFRCDPISEHNRLYWYRQTLGQGPEFLTYFQNEAQLEKSRLLSDRFSAERPKGSFSTLEIQRTEQGDSAMYLCASSSNRYMNTEAFFGQGTRLTVV.

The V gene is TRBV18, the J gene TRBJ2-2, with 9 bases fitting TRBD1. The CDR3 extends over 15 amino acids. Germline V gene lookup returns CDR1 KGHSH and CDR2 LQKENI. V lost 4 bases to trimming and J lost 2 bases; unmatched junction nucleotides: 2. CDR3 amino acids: CASSRGQGNTGELFF. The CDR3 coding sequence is TGTGCCAGCTCACGGGGACAGGGAAACACCGGGGAGCTGTTTTTT.

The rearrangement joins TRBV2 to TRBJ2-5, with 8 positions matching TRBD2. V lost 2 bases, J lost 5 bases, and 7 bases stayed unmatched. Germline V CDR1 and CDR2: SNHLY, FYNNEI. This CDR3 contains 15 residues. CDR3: CASSELGSGIETQYF. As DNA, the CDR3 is TGTGCCAGCAGTGAATTGGGTAGCGGGATCGAGACCCAGTACTTC. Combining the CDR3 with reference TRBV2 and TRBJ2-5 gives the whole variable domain EPEVTQTPSHQVTQMGQEVILRCVPISNHLYFYWYRQILGQKVEFLVSFYNNEISEKSEIFDDQFSVERPDGSNFTLKIRSTKLEDSAMYFCASSELGSGIETQYFGPGTRLLVL.